The 22 T cell receptor beta chains given below trace back to one sample, sequenced in a study of CD8+CD57+ T cells in acquired aplastic anemia. All patients picked for sequencing had shown, by flow cytometry, an expansion of CD8+CD57+ cells. TCR beta VDJ and CDR3 were profiled, and genomic DNA was the template. TCRdb itself ran the reads through MiXCR, one entry per CDR3 protein. The table has around 200,000 distinct CDR3 sequences, about 44% seen once. The material sequenced was sorted CD4+, CD8+, or CD8+CD57+ T cells (not recorded which) from PBMCs. The receptors were gathered from a human donor with aplastic anemia.

Worth noting for this clonotype: A clone one base away is much larger, so this may be a read error. The CDR3 coding sequence is TGTGCCAGTAGTATAGATCTATTTGGCAGGGTGGCAACTGATGAAAAACTGTTTTTT. This codes for CASSIDLFGRVATDEKLFF. The gene calls are TRBV19 and TRBJ1-4, with D possibly being TRBD1 (5 bases). The germline V gene has CDR1 LNHDA and CDR2 SQIVND (reference sequence). The CDR3 sequence is 19 residues long.

A single count supports this clonotype. The chain uses TRBV20-1 and TRBJ2-7, with D possibly TRBD1 on 6 matching bases. Deletions cut 3 bases from V and 3 bases from J, with 12 bases between. The CDR3 has 13 amino acids. Germline V lookup: CDR1 DFQATT, CDR2 SNEGSKA (reference sequence). CDR3 coding DNA: TGCAGTGCTAGGACAGGAGCCCTCTACGAGCAGTACTTC. The encoded protein is CSARTGALYEQYF.

V usage is TRBV13 and J usage is TRBJ1-3; possible D gene TRBD1, 6 bases. The germline V gene has CDR1 PRHDT and CDR2 FYEKMQ (reference sequence). The CDR3 extends over 16 amino acids. With 5 bases removed from V and 1 base from J, the gap between germline ends came to 15 bases. DNA for the CDR3: TGTGCCAGCAGCCTGGGGGACATGGGATCTGGAAACACCATATATTTT. It encodes CASSLGDMGSGNTIYF.

This clonotype was counted many times. This chain connects TRBV6-1 to TRBJ2-3, with D maybe TRBD1 (6 bases). Germline CDR1 MNHNS, CDR2 SASEGT. The CDR3 spans 14 residues. Trimming shortened V by 10 bases and J by 1 base, and 15 bases separated the two germline ends. CDR3 coding DNA: TGTGCCACCGGTCTTGCAGGGGGCACAGATACGCAGTATTTT. This encodes CATGLAGGTDTQYF.

The chain joins TRBV9 to TRBJ2-6; TRBD2 aligns across 7 bases. The ends lost 0 bases at V and 0 bases at J; junction bases unmatched: 0. CDR3 length: 16 residues. In germline, CDR1 is SGDLS, CDR2 YYNGEE. The chain's CDR3 is CASSVVAGSGANVLTF. As DNA, the CDR3 is TGTGCCAGCAGCGTAGTAGCGGGCTCTGGGGCCAACGTCCTGACTTTC.

The count of this clonotype is one. This chain joins TRBV5-1 and TRBJ2-7; no firm D call. V was cut by 4 bases and J by 3 bases, with 11 bases left in between. CDR3 length: 13 amino acids. Germline V CDR1 and CDR2: SGHRS, YFSETQ. CDR3 sequence (DNA): TGCGCCAGCAGCACCCAAGCGAACTACGAGCAGTACTTC. This encodes CASSTQANYEQYF.

This clonotype has at least ten counts. CDR3 DNA sequence: TGTGCCAGCAGCCCGTTGAAAGACCATGAGCAGTTCTTC. Translation: CASSPLKDHEQFF. The chain combines TRBV14 with TRBJ2-1; D not certain. Deletions cut 4 bases from V and 8 bases from J, with 12 bases between. The CDR3 runs 13 residues. Germline CDR1 reads SGHDN; CDR2 reads FVKESK.

The CDR3 bases are TGTGCCAGCAGCGATGACCTGAACACTGAAGCTTTCTTT. Amino acid sequence: CASSDDLNTEAFF. This chain uses TRBV7-2 with TRBJ1-1; no reliable D call. The CDR3 consists of 13 residues. V was cut by 5 bases and J by 0 bases, with 7 bases left in between. Germline V CDR1 and CDR2: SGHTA, FQGNSA.

There are many counts of this clonotype. The chain is built from TRBV9 and TRBJ1-2; possible D gene TRBD1, 6 bases. Deletions cut 4 bases from V and 2 bases from J, with 18 bases between. This CDR3 contains 16 residues. Germline CDR1 reads SGDLS; CDR2 reads YYNGEE. Here the CDR3 reads CASSFFTGFANYGYTF. CDR3 nucleotide sequence: TGTGCCAGCAGCTTTTTTACAGGGTTCGCGAACTATGGCTACACCTTC.

This clonotype was counted between two and nine times. This chain uses TRBV7-8 with TRBJ2-5; D remains unclear. There are 14 residues in the CDR3. V lost 0 bases and J lost 5, with 10 bases in between. Germline assignment: CDR1 SGHVS and CDR2 FQNEAQ. The CDR3 nucleotides read TGTGCCAGCAGCTTAGCCAAGCTCCTGGAGACCCAGTACTTC. Translating gives CASSLAKLLETQYF.

The table lists this clonotype with many counts. V gene TRBV9 combines with J gene TRBJ2-3; unclear D gene. Trimming cost V 5 bases and J 2 bases, with 21 bases left between them. In germline, CDR1 is SGDLS, CDR2 YYNGEE. The length of the CDR3 is 17 residues. DNA for the CDR3: TGTGCCAGCAGTGCCCTCGACTCCCGGTGGCCCACAGATACGCAGTATTTT. Translating gives CASSALDSRWPTDTQYF.

As to this clonotype: A clone one base away is much larger, so this may be a read error. The V and J genes are TRBV11-2 and TRBJ2-7; TRBD1 agrees at 8 bases. The CDR3 covers 14 residues. Trimming cost V 5 bases and J 9 bases; bases outside gene matches: 12. Per the germline V gene, CDR1 is SGHAT and CDR2 is FQNNGV. The CDR3 DNA is TGTGCCAGCAGCCCGTCCGAGACAGGGGTCGGGCAGTACTTC. Its translation: CASSPSETGVGQYF.

This clonotype has a count of ten or more. The V and J genes are TRBV19 and TRBJ1-3, with 7 bases that match TRBD1. The germline gives CDR1 LNHDA, CDR2 SQIVND (reference sequence). The CDR3 covers 17 residues. The junction had 13 bases not matched to a gene; V was cut back by 4 bases and J by 4 bases. For the CDR3, the DNA is TGTGCCAGTAGTACCACCACCTTGACAGGGAACGGAAACACCATATATTTT. It translates to CASSTTTLTGNGNTIYF.

This clonotype occurred many times. This rearrangement joins TRBV3-1 to TRBJ2-5, with 7 bases identical to TRBD1. The J segment lost 7 bases and the V segment lost 4 bases, leaving 9 bases of the junction unmatched. Per the germline V gene, CDR1 is LGHDT and CDR2 is YNNKEL (reference sequence). There are 14 residues in the CDR3. CDR3 region: CASSLRGGEVTQYF. The CDR3 region has the DNA TGTGCCAGCAGCCTTAGAGGGGGCGAAGTGACCCAGTACTTC.

The chain recombines TRBV10-3 with TRBJ2-1, with 7 bases identical to TRBD2. Germline CDR1 ENHRY, CDR2 SYGVKD. Trimming took 6 bases from V and 2 from J; bases not matched to a gene: 4. This CDR3 comprises 14 residues. DNA for the CDR3: TGTGCCATCAGAGAGCTAGCGGCCTACAATGAGCAGTTCTTC. It specifies CAIRELAAYNEQFF.

The rearrangement uses TRBV20-1 and TRBJ2-7, with a tentative D call TRBD1 (6 bases). CDR3 size: 14 residues. Germline V gives CDR1 DFQATT, CDR2 SNEGSKA (reference sequence). Trimming removed 3 bases at V and 2 bases at J, with 14 bases between. CDR3 DNA sequence: TGCAGTGCTAGCCGAACGGACAGAGCCTACGAGCAGTACTTC. Amino acid sequence: CSASRTDRAYEQYF.

This clonotype was detected a few times. A read error may explain this, as a much larger clone is one base away. This chain uses TRBV12-3 or TRBV12-4 with TRBJ2-7; 8 bases match TRBD1. The length of the CDR3 is 16 residues. The CDR3 nucleotides read TGTGCCAGCAGTGGCCCCGACAGGACAGGGTCCTGCGAGCAGTACTTC. This codes for CASSGPDRTGSCEQYF.

The chain is built from TRBV2 and TRBJ1-1, with D tentatively TRBD1 (6 bases). CDR1 is SNHLY and CDR2 is FYNNEI in the germline V gene. V gave up 8 bases and J gave up 1 base, with 11 bases separating them. The CDR3 extends over 13 amino acids. This CDR3 is CASSQGSNTEAFF. CDR3 sequence (DNA): TGTGCCAGCTCACAGGGATCGAACACTGAAGCTTTCTTT.

The chain recombines TRBV3-1 with TRBJ1-2, with 12 positions matching TRBD1. J was trimmed by 8 bases and V by 3 bases; bases with no gene match: 7. The CDR3 extends over 15 amino acids. Germline loops: CDR1 LGHDT, CDR2 YNNKEL (reference sequence). Here the CDR3 DNA reads TGTGCCAGCAGCCAGGGGACAGGGGGCCTGGGCGGCTACACCTTC. Its protein is CASSQGTGGLGGYTF.

This clonotype has just a few counts. This chain links TRBV2 with TRBJ2-2; D possibly uses TRBD1 or TRBD2 (5 bases each). This CDR3 contains 14 residues. Trimming removed 4 bases from V and 0 bases from J, with 6 bases in between. Germline V gene lookup returns CDR1 SNHLY and CDR2 FYNNEI. CDR3 sequence: CASSGGTNTGELFF. The CDR3 coding sequence is TGTGCCAGCAGTGGGGGGACGAACACCGGGGAGCTGTTTTTT.

The V gene is TRBV28, the J gene TRBJ1-3, with 7 bases matching TRBD1. Germline V gene sequence: CDR1 MDHEN, CDR2 SYDVKM. V trimming: 6 bases; J trimming: 1 base; junction bases outside the gene matches: 6. CDR3 length: 15 amino acids. The CDR3 nucleotides are TGTGCCAGCAGAATGACAGGGCTTTCTGGAAACACCATATATTTT. Amino acids: CASRMTGLSGNTIYF.

V is TRBV20-1 and J is TRBJ1-2; TRBD1 is a possible D gene (6 bases). In germline, CDR1 is DFQATT, CDR2 SNEGSKA (reference sequence). CDR3 length: 15 amino acids. V was clipped by 4 bases and J by 0 bases, with 15 bases between them. The chain's CDR3 is CSAIPTGPTNYGYTF. The CDR3 DNA reads TGCAGTGCTATCCCGACAGGCCCGACTAACTATGGCTACACCTTC.